Below are 6 T cell receptor beta chains sequenced from a single sample in a study of CD8 T cells in ankylosing spondylitis. Study-wide findings and caveats: Ankylosing spondylitis blood seemed to carry a telltale TCR beta motif made of several highly homologous variants.

Their specific antigens are unknown. TCRdb processed the 5' RACE reads anew with MiXCR; each CDR3 protein has one entry. The sample has about 480,000 distinct CDR3 sequences; approximately 17% are singletons. Sequencing was done on a sample of blood, either unsorted or a sorted T cell fraction (not recorded which). The receptors derive from a male donor with ankylosing spondylitis.

This clonotype was seen ten or more times. This chain uses TRBV5-1 with TRBJ1-2; 9 bases are a match to TRBD1. J gave up 3 bases and V 4 bases, and 4 bases lay outside the gene matches. There are 14 residues in the CDR3. Germline CDR1 is SGHRS and CDR2 is YFSETQ. The CDR3 DNA sequence: TGCGCCAGCAGCCTACAGGGGGCGGACTATGGCTACACCTTC. Protein: CASSLQGADYGYTF.

This clonotype has only a few counts. This chain uses TRBV4-3 with TRBJ2-7; D is undetermined. V was trimmed by 1 base and J by 3 bases, leaving 13 bases between them. CDR3 length equals 15 residues. CDR1 and CDR2 (germline): LGHNA, YSLEER. The CDR3 here is CASSQGGNLNYEQYF. CDR3 nucleotides: TGCGCCAGCAGCCAAGGGGGAAACCTCAACTACGAGCAGTACTTC.

This clonotype was found a few times. The CDR3 DNA is TGTGCCAGCGTACAAGAGACCCAGTACTTC. Protein: CASVQETQYF. The chain employs TRBV25-1 and TRBJ2-5; unclear D gene. V shed 8 bases and J shed 2 bases, with 3 bases lying between them. The CDR3 has 10 amino acids. Germline CDR1 reads MGHDK; CDR2 reads SYGVNS.

The chain employs TRBV28 and TRBJ1-2; 9 bases are a match to TRBD1. V was pared by 7 bases and J by 7 bases, with 7 bases of the junction left unmatched. This CDR3 is 13 amino acids long. Germline CDR1 is MDHEN and CDR2 is SYDVKM. The DNA for the CDR3 is TGTGCCAGCATGCGGGACAGGGTGACTGGCTACACCTTC. This codes for CASMRDRVTGYTF.

This clonotype was counted only a few times. J is TRBJ2-7 and V is TRBV6-5; TRBD1 agrees at 9 bases. J was trimmed by 3 bases and V by 0 bases; bases with no gene match: 3. Germline-derived CDR1 and CDR2 are MNHEY and SVGAGI. This CDR3 is 15 amino acids long. The CDR3 nucleotides read TGTGCCAGCAGTTACTCGACAGGGGGTGGCTACGAGCAGTACTTC. Translating gives CASSYSTGGGYEQYF.

The V gene is TRBV12-3 or TRBV12-4, the J gene TRBJ1-5; no reliable D call. There are 17 residues in the CDR3. The V gene lost 5 bases and the J gene lost 4 bases, with 21 bases spanning the gap. CDR3 region: CASSAETGLGTNQPQHF. The CDR3, as DNA: TGTGCCAGCAGTGCCGAGACCGGGTTGGGAACTAATCAGCCCCAGCATTTT.